The rows below give T cell receptor beta chains drawn from one sample of a study of blood T cell repertoires in COVID-19. Repertoires were generated with immunoSEQ multiplex PCR, while TCRdb's copy carries only in-frame clones and drops some. The repertoire holds fewer than 250,000 clones, with 82% as singletons. The sequenced sample consisted of peripheral blood. The receptors derive from a woman between 65 and 79 years old with acute or convalescent COVID-19. Both conserved end residues are part of each CDR3. D genes are given only for firm matches. The listing skips clone size in some rows; elsewhere it reads once, few, many or a size class.

size | J | V | D | DNA | CDR3
. | TRBJ2-5 | TRBV11-2 | . | TGTGCCAGCAGCTTAGATCACGGTTACCAAGAGACCCAGTACTTC | CASSLDHGYQETQYF
once | TRBJ1-3 | TRBV5-1 | TRBD1 | TGCGCCAGCAGCTTGGGACAGGGGGCGACTGGGGACACCATATATTTT | CASSLGQGATGDTIYF
. | TRBJ1-3 | TRBV29-1 | . | TGCAGCGTTCGACAGGACCTCTACGGAAACACCATATATTTT | CSVRQDLYGNTIYF
. | TRBJ2-7 | TRBV25-1 | TRBD1 | TGTGCCAGCAGTGATGTCGACAGGGGGCGGGAAGAGCAGTACTTC | CASSDVDRGREEQYF
few | TRBJ1-2 | TRBV5-4 | TRBD1 | TGTGCCAGCAGCCTCGGGACAGGTCCTCTTTATGGCTACACCTTC | CASSLGTGPLYGYTF
. | TRBJ2-7 | TRBV6-2/TRBV6-3 | TRBD2 | TGTGCCAGCAGTTACCCAGGACTAGCGGGGGCCTCCTACGAGCAGTACTTC | CASSYPGLAGASYEQYF
. | TRBJ1-3 | TRBV5-8 | . | TGTGCCAGCAGCCTCAGGGGTTCTGGAAACACCATATATTTT | CASSLRGSGNTIYF
. | TRBJ1-2 | TRBV7-2 | TRBD1 | TGTGCCAGCAGCCGGGACAGGATACCCGTGGATGGCTACACCTTC | CASSRDRIPVDGYTF
few | TRBJ1-5 | TRBV3-1/TRBV3-2 | . | TGTGCCAGCAAGGCGGCAGGGGACAATCAGCCCCAGCATTTT | CASKAAGDNQPQHF
. | TRBJ1-5 | TRBV5-1 | . | TGCGCCAGCAGCTTGGATCAGGGTTTAAATCAGCCCCAGCATTTT | CASSLDQGLNQPQHF
once | TRBJ1-2 | TRBV25-1 | . | TGTGCCAGCAGTGAATCCAGGGGTTCGATTGATGGCTACACCTTC | CASSESRGSIDGYTF
. | TRBJ2-7 | TRBV7-2 | . | TGTGCCAGCAGCTTAGTTGACAGCTCCTACGAGCAGTACTTC | CASSLVDSSYEQYF
. | TRBJ1-1 | TRBV30 | . | TGTGCCTGGAGTGTACGAGGTGTACTGAACACTGAAGCTTTCTTT | CAWSVRGVLNTEAFF
. | TRBJ1-5 | TRBV4-3 | . | TGCGCCAGCAGCCAAGATTATAACAATCAGCCCCAGCATTTT | CASSQDYNNQPQHF
. | TRBJ2-2 | TRBV3-1/TRBV3-2 | TRBD2 | TGTGCCAGCAGCCGACAAGTTGTGGCTAGCGGGGGCCGACATTTTAGTGGCGGGGAGCTGTTTTTT | CASSRQVVASGGRHFSGGELFF
. | TRBJ1-1 | TRBV7-2 | TRBD1 | TGTGCCAGCAGCTCCCGACAGGGACAGAACACTGAAGCTTTCTTT | CASSSRQGQNTEAFF
once | TRBJ2-1 | TRBV12-3/TRBV12-4 | . | TGTGCCAGCGGACAGGGAGGGAATGAGCAGTTCTTC | CASGQGGNEQFF
. | TRBJ2-2 | TRBV5-4 | TRBD1 | TGTGCCAGCAGGAGGACAGGCCGGACCGGGGAGCTGTTTTTT | CASRRTGRTGELFF
. | TRBJ2-1 | TRBV29-1 | TRBD2 | TGCAGCGTTGAGGGACTAGCGGGGACCCTGAGCTCCTACAATGAGCAGTTCTTC | CSVEGLAGTLSSYNEQFF
. | TRBJ2-3 | TRBV24-1 | TRBD2 | TGTGCCACCAGTGCCCCTAGCGGGAGATACACAGATACGCAGTATTTT | CATSAPSGRYTDTQYF
. | TRBJ1-1 | TRBV5-1 | . | TGCGCCAGCAGCTTACAGGGTGGATTGAACACTGAAGCTTTCTTT | CASSLQGGLNTEAFF
. | TRBJ1-1 | TRBV5-1 | TRBD1 | TGCGCCAGCAGTCTGACAGGGGATCGCATGAACACTGAAGCTTTCTTT | CASSLTGDRMNTEAFF
. | TRBJ2-7 | TRBV5-5 | TRBD1 | TGTGCCAGCAGCTTGGGGACAGGGGGGACCTCCTACGAGCAGTACTTC | CASSLGTGGTSYEQYF
. | TRBJ2-1 | TRBV7-2 | TRBD2 | TGTGCCAGCAGCGTACTAGCGGGGGGGCTCAATGAGCAGTTCTTC | CASSVLAGGLNEQFF
. | TRBJ2-1 | TRBV7-8 | . | TGTGCCAGCAGCGGAGTCCCTAGGAGCTCCTACAATGAGCAGTTCTTC | CASSGVPRSSYNEQFF
. | TRBJ2-5 | TRBV6-5 | . | TGTGCCAGCAGCGCTCAGGGTCAGGAGACCCAGTACTTC | CASSAQGQETQYF
once | TRBJ1-1 | TRBV19 | TRBD1 | TGTGCCAGTAGTATGGCAGGGGGCCTGGGCACTGAAGCTTTCTTT | CASSMAGGLGTEAFF
. | TRBJ2-1 | TRBV7-9 | . | TGTGCCAGCAGCGACAGGTCCTCCTACAATGAGCAGTTCTTC | CASSDRSSYNEQFF
. | TRBJ2-5 | TRBV6-4 | . | TGTGCCAGCAGTGACCCAGGGATACAAGAGACCCAGTACTTC | CASSDPGIQETQYF
. | TRBJ1-1 | TRBV5-1 | . | TGCGCCAGCAGCTTGGGGCCGGGACAATGGAACACTGAAGCTTTCTTT | CASSLGPGQWNTEAFF
. | TRBJ2-1 | TRBV6-2/TRBV6-3 | . | TGTGCCAGCAGTTACCGAGGCGATGAGCAGTTCTTC | CASSYRGDEQFF
. | TRBJ1-4 | TRBV6-5 | . | TGTGCCAGCAGTTACCAGGCAGGGAAGCCTGAAAAACTGTTTTTT | CASSYQAGKPEKLFF
few | TRBJ1-2 | TRBV5-6 | . | TGTGCCAGCAGCTCGGGGACTAGTCCCCGTACGGGCTACACCTTC | CASSSGTSPRTGYTF
. | TRBJ1-2 | TRBV3-1/TRBV3-2 | . | TGTGCCAGCAGGCCACCTCTGACAGGACCTAACTATGGCTACACCTTC | CASRPPLTGPNYGYTF
. | TRBJ2-1 | TRBV7-2 | . | TGTGCCAGCAGCCGCAGCCGCGGCTCCTACAATGAGCAGTTCTTC | CASSRSRGSYNEQFF
once | TRBJ1-6 | TRBV2 | . | TGTGCCAGCAGTGATGTCGGTAACCGTAATTCACCCCTCCACTTT | CASSDVGNRNSPLHF
. | TRBJ1-1 | TRBV5-1 | . | TGCGCCAGCAGCTTGGCTCGGGGAAACACTGAAGCTTTCTTT | CASSLARGNTEAFF
. | TRBJ2-3 | TRBV11-2 | TRBD2 | TGTGCCAGCAGCTTACAACTAGCGGGAGATACGCAGTATTTT | CASSLQLAGDTQYF
once | TRBJ2-7 | TRBV29-1 | . | TGCAGCGGCCGAGAGCAGGGTCGGCACGAGCAGTACTTC | CSGREQGRHEQYF
. | TRBJ1-1 | TRBV7-9 | . | TGTGCCAGCAGCGGGGACTTAAAAGCTTTCTTT | CASSGDLKAFF
. | TRBJ1-2 | TRBV28 | . | TGTGCCAGCAGTTTGCAGGGGTACTATGGCTACACCTTC | CASSLQGYYGYTF
. | TRBJ2-6 | TRBV7-2 | . | TGTGCCAGCAGCTCCAGGGGCCGCCCTGGGGCCAACGTCCTGACTTTC | CASSSRGRPGANVLTF
. | TRBJ2-1 | TRBV11-2 | . | TGTGCCAGCAGCTCCGGAGGGGGGGCGGCCGAGCAGTTCTTC | CASSSGGGAAEQFF